A selection of T cell receptor beta chains follows, all from one sample in a study of blood T cells in healthy people across ages. MiXCR, run by TCRdb on the 5' RACE reads, gives a single entry per CDR3 protein. The profile shows fewer than 800,000 distinct CDR3 sequences, about half of them singletons. The sequenced sample was blood. These receptors all come from a woman aged 55-69 years in good health. Each CDR3 is given with its conserved first and last residue. The order of the fields is J gene, V gene, CDR3 protein.

TRBJ1-1 TRBV2 CASSEPSEAFF
TRBJ1-2 TRBV5-6 CASSFEGHSYGYTF
TRBJ1-1 TRBV3-1 CASSPFGQNTEAFF
TRBJ2-5 TRBV29-1 CSASGGNQETQYF
TRBJ1-6 TRBV27 CASSLSLGLLHF
TRBJ2-6 TRBV4-1 CASSQSSGSGANVLTF
TRBJ2-7 TRBV21-1 CASSKGLGSARSYEQYF
TRBJ2-2 TRBV9 CASSGMTSFTAGELFF
TRBJ2-3 TRBV5-1 CASSLESDTQYF
TRBJ2-3 TRBV3-1 CASSLLTGTGTDTQYF
TRBJ1-1 TRBV6-1 CASRASGRAPKNTEAFF
TRBJ2-1 TRBV4-2 CASSQVLAGGDEQFF
TRBJ2-7 TRBV18 CASSPPSSTFEQYF